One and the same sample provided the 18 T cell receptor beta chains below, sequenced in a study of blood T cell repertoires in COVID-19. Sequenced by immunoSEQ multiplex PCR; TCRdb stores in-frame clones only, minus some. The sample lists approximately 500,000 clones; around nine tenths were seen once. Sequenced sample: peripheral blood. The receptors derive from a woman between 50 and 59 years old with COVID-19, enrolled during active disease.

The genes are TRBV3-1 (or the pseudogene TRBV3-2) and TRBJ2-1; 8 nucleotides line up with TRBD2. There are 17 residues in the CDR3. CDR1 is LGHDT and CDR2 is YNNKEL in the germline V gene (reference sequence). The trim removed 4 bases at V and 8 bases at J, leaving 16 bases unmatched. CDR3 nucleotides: TGTGCCAGCAGCCCGCGAGGATTCGGCGGGGGGCGGGATGAGCAGTTCTTC. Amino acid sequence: CASSPRGFGGGRDEQFF.

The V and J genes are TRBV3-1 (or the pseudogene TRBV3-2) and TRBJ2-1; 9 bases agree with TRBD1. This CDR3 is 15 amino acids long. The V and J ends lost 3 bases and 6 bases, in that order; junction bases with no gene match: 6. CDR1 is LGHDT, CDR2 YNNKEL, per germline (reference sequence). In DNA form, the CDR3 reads TGTGCCAGCAGCCACCGGGACAGGGACGGCAATGAGCAGTTCTTC. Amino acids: CASSHRDRDGNEQFF.

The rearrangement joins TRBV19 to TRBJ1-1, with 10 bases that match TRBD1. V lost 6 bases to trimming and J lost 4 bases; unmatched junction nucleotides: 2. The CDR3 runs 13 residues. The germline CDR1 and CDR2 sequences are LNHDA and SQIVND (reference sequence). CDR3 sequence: CASRGDRGTEAFF. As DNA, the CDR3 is TGTGCCAGTAGGGGGGACAGGGGCACTGAAGCTTTCTTT.

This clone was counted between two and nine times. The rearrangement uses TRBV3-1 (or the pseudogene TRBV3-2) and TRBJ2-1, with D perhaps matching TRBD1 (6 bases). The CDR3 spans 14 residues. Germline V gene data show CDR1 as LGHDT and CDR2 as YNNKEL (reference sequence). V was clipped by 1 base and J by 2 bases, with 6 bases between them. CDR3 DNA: TGTGCCAGCAGCCAAGGGACAGCCTACAATGAGCAGTTCTTC. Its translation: CASSQGTAYNEQFF.

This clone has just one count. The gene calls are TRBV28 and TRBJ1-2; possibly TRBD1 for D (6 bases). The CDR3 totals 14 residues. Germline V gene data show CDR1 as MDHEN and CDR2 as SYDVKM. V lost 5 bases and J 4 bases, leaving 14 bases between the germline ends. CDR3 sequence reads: CASSQRTERYGYTF. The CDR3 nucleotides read TGTGCCAGCAGTCAACGGACAGAACGCTATGGCTACACCTTC.

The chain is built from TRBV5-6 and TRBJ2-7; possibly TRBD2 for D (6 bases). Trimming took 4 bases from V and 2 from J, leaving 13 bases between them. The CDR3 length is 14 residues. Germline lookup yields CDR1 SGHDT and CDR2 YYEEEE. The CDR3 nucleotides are TGTGCCAGCAGCAGCCGGGACTGGACCTACGAGCAGTACTTC. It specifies CASSSRDWTYEQYF.

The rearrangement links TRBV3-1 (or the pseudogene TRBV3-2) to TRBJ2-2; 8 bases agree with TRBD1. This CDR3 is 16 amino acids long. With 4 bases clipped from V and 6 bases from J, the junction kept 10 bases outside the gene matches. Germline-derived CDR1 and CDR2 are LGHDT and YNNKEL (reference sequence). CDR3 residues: CASSPHGQGGAGELFF. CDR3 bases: TGTGCCAGCAGCCCCCACGGACAGGGTGGGGCCGGGGAGCTGTTTTTT.

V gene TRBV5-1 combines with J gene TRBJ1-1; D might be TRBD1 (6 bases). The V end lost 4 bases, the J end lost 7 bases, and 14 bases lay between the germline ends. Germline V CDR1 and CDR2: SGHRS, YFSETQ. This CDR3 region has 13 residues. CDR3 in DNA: TGCGCCAGCAGCCCAGGGGATGCCTTTGAAGCTTTCTTT. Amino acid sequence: CASSPGDAFEAFF. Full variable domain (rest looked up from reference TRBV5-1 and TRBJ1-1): KAGVTQTPRYLIKTRGQQVTLSCSPISGHRSVSWYQQTPGQGLQFLFEYFSETQRNKGNFPGRFSGRQFSNSRSEMNVSTLELGDSALYLCASSPGDAFEAFFGQGTRLTVV.

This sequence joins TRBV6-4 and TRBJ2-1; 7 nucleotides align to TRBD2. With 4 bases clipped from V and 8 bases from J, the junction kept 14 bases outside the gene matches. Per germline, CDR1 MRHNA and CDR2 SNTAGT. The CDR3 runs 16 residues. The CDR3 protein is CASSVSSSGDPHEQFF. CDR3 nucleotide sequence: TGTGCCAGCAGTGTCTCGAGCAGCGGGGACCCCCATGAGCAGTTCTTC.

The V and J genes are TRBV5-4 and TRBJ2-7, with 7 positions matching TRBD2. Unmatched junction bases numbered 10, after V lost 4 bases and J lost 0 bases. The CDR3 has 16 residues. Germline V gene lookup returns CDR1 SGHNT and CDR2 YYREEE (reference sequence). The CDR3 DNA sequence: TGTGCCAGCAGCATTGTGGGGGGGGGTAACTCCTACGAGCAGTACTTC. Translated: CASSIVGGGNSYEQYF. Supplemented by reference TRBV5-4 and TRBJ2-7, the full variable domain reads ETGVTQSPTHLIKTRGQQVTLRCSSQSGHNTVSWYQQALGQGPQFIFQYYREEENGRGNFPPRFSGLQFPNYSSELNVNALELDDSALYLCASSIVGGGNSYEQYFGPGTRLTVT.

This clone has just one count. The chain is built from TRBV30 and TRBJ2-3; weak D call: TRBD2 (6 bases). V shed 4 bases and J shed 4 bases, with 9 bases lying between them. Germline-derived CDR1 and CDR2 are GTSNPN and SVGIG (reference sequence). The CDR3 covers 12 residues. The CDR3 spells CAWTGDPDTQYF. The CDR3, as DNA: TGTGCCTGGACGGGGGATCCAGATACGCAGTATTTT.

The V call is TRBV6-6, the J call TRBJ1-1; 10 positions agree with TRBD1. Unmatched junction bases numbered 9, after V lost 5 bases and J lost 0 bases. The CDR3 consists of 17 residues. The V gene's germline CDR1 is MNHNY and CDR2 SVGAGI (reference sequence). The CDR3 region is CASSHKRDRGMNTEAFF. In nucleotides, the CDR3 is TGTGCCAGCAGTCACAAACGGGACAGGGGAATGAACACTGAAGCTTTCTTT.

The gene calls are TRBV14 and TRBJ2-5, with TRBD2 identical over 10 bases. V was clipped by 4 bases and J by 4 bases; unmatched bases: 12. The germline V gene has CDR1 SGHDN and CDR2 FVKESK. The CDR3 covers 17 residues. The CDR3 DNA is TGTGCCAGCAGCCCCGGGGTAGCGGGGGGCGACGGAGAGACCCAGTACTTC. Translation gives CASSPGVAGGDGETQYF.

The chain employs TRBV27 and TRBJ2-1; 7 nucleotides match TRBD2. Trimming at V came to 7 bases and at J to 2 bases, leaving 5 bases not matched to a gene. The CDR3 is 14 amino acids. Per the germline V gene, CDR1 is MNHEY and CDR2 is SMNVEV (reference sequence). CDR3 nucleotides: TGTGCCAGCACCTCGGGGGGACCCTACAATGAGCAGTTCTTC. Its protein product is CASTSGGPYNEQFF.

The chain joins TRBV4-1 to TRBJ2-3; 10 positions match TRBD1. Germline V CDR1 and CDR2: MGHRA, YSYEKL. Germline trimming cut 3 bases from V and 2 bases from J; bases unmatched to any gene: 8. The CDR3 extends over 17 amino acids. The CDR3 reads CASSQRQGAGVTDTQYF. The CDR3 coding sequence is TGCGCCAGCAGCCAGAGACAGGGGGCCGGGGTCACAGATACGCAGTATTTT.

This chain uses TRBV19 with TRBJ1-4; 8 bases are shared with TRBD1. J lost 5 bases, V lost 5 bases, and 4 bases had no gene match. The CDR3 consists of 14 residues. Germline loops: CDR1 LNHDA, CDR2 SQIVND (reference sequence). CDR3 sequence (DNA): TGTGCCAGTAGTCAACAGGGGGAAAATGAAAAACTGTTTTTT. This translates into CASSQQGENEKLFF.

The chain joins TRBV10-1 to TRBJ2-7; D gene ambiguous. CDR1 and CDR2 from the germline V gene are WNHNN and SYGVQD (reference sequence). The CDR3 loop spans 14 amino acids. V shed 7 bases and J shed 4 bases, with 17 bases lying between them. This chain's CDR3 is CASTYHNRVYEQYF. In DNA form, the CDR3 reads TGCGCCAGCACCTACCATAACAGAGTTTACGAGCAGTACTTC.

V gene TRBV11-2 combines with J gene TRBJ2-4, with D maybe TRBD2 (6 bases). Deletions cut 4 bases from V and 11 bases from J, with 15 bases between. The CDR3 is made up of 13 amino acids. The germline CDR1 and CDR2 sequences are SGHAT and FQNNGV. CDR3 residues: CASSSAGFGVQYF. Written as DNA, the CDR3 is TGTGCCAGCAGCTCCGCGGGGTTTGGTGTTCAGTACTTC.